Below are 3 T cell receptor beta chains sequenced from a single sample in a study of blood T cell repertoires in COVID-19. The method was immunoSEQ multiplex PCR; TCRdb's version includes in-frame clones alone and lacks a portion of them. The sample shows hundreds of thousands of clones, roughly nine tenths of them seen only once. Sequencing was done on a sample of PBMCs or T cells enriched from blood (not recorded which). These TCRs come from a man aged 30 to 39 who had recovered from COVID-19.

Of note for this clone: One junction end disagrees with the germline gene, perhaps due to a read error. The chain recombines TRBV5-1 with TRBJ1-2; TRBD1 aligns across 7 bases. Germline assignment: CDR1 SGHRS and CDR2 YFSETQ. The CDR3 sequence is 13 residues long. CDR3 in amino acids: CASRETGNSGYTF. The CDR3, as DNA: TGCGCCAGCAGGGAGACAGGGAACTCTGGCTACACCTTC.

V usage is TRBV2 and J usage is TRBJ2-1; 10 bases match TRBD1. Germline CDR1 and CDR2: SNHLY and FYNNEI. There are 14 residues in the CDR3. Trimming took 7 bases from V and 8 from J; bases not matched to a gene: 8. Here the CDR3 reads CASIGTGDGYEQFF. In DNA, the CDR3 is TGTGCCAGCATTGGGACAGGGGACGGATATGAGCAGTTCTTC.

V and J are TRBV4-1 and TRBJ2-7, with 8 bases fitting TRBD2. CDR1 and CDR2 (germline): MGHRA, YSYEKL. CDR3 size: 16 residues. With V trimmed by 4 bases and J by 4 bases, 12 bases remained unmatched. CDR3 amino acids: CASSPRLGSGAYEQYF. The CDR3 DNA is TGCGCCAGCAGCCCGCGGTTGGGTAGCGGGGCGTACGAGCAGTACTTC.